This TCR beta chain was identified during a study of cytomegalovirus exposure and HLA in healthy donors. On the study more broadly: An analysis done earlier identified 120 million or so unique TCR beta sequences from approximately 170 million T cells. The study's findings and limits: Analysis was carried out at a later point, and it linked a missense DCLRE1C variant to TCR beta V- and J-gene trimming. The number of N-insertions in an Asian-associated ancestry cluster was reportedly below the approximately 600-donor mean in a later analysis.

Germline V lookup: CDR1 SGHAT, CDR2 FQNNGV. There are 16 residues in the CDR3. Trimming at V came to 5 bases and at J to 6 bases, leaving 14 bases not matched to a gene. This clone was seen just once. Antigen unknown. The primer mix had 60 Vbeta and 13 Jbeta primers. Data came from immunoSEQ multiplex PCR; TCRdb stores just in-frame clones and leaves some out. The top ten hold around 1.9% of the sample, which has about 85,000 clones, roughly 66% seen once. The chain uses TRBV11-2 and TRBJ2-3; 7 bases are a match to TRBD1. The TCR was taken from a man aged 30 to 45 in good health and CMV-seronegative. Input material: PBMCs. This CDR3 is CASSVTPGQLGDTQYF. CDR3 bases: TGTGCCAGCAGCGTAACACCGGGACAGCTTGGGGATACGCAGTATTTT. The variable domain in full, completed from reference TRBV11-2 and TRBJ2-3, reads EAGVAQSPRYKIIEKRQSVAFWCNPISGHATLYWYQQILGQGPKLLIQFQNNGVVDDSQLPKDRFSAERLKGVDSTLKIQPAKLEDSAVYLCASSVTPGQLGDTQYFGPGTRLTVL.